These 20 T cell receptor beta chains came from one sample sequenced in a study of response to subunit inactivated influenza vaccine. Via MiXCR, TCRdb re-called the RT-PCR reads, giving one row per CDR3 protein. The data show under 950,000 distinct CDR3 sequences, 21% seen once. Specimen: PBMCs from blood, collected less than 6 days after vaccination. These TCRs come from a man aged 45-60 years who received an inactivated influenza vaccine.

The rearrangement links TRBV29-1 to TRBJ2-1, with 7 positions matching TRBD1. Germline CDR1 reads SQVTM; CDR2 reads ANQGSEA. CDR3 length: 13 residues. The V segment lost 7 bases and the J segment 5 bases; nucleotides outside the gene matches: 8. The CDR3 here is CSGNRGTNNEQFF. The DNA of the CDR3 is TGCAGCGGCAACAGGGGTACCAACAATGAGCAGTTCTTC.

The DNA of the CDR3 is TGTGCCACCAGTGATTTTGGGACACCCAGGTACTTC. Amino acids: CATSDFGTPRYF. The chain uses TRBV24-1 and TRBJ2-7; D is possibly TRBD1 (6 bases). The CDR3 has 12 amino acids. CDR1 is KGHDR, CDR2 SFDVKD, per germline. V was pared by 1 base and J by 12 bases, with 12 bases between.

The V and J genes are TRBV12-3 or TRBV12-4 and TRBJ2-1; D may be TRBD2 (6 bases). Trimming stripped 10 bases from V and 10 bases from J, with 26 bases between. The CDR3 sequence is 15 residues long. Here the CDR3 DNA reads TGTGCCACCGGCTCGGGGGTAACAGCTCGGAGGGAGCAGTTCTTC. Its protein is CATGSGVTARREQFF.

This clonotype occurred many times. The gene calls are TRBV20-1 and TRBJ2-2; D is unresolved. The CDR3 runs to 14 residues. V was trimmed by 3 bases and J by 1 base, leaving 9 bases between them. Germline V gene lookup returns CDR1 DFQATT and CDR2 SNEGSKA (reference sequence). Here the CDR3 reads CSASPRMNTGELFF. CDR3 nucleotide sequence: TGCAGTGCTAGTCCCCGGATGAACACCGGGGAGCTGTTTTTT.

This sequence joins TRBV27 and TRBJ2-1; D unclear. Trimming pared 0 bases from V and 6 bases from J, leaving 9 bases between. CDR3 length: 14 amino acids. Germline V lookup: CDR1 MNHEY, CDR2 SMNVEV (reference sequence). The CDR3 spells CASSLSRFPNEQFF. In DNA form, the CDR3 reads TGTGCCAGCAGTTTATCCCGGTTCCCCAATGAGCAGTTCTTC.

This clonotype has just a few counts. The chain couples TRBV24-1 to TRBJ2-1; D gene ambiguous. Trimming stripped 3 bases from V and 6 bases from J, with 8 bases between. Germline CDR1 is KGHDR and CDR2 is SFDVKD. This CDR3 is built from 13 residues. CDR3 protein: CATSDNGLNEQFF. The CDR3 DNA sequence: TGTGCCACCAGTGATAATGGCCTCAATGAGCAGTTCTTC.

There are a few counts of this clonotype. The V call is TRBV5-1, the J call TRBJ1-2; TRBD1 aligns across 8 bases. The CDR3 has 14 amino acids. V was clipped by 3 bases and J by 3 bases; unmatched bases: 4. Germline V gene data show CDR1 as SGHRS and CDR2 as YFSETQ. The CDR3 region has the DNA TGCGCCAGCAGCTCGGTGACAGGGGACTATGGCTACACCTTC. Translated, it gives CASSSVTGDYGYTF.

This clonotype was observed a few times. This chain joins TRBV29-1 and TRBJ2-7; 10 bases fit TRBD2. The length of the CDR3 is 13 residues. From germline, CDR1 is SQVTM and CDR2 ANQGSEA. Germline trimming cut 3 bases from V and 6 bases from J; bases unmatched to any gene: 5. Written as DNA, the CDR3 is TGCAGCGTTGATCCTAGCGGGAGCGGCGAGCAGTACTTC. This encodes CSVDPSGSGEQYF.

The gene calls are TRBV24-1 and TRBJ2-1; D possibly corresponds to TRBD2 (6 bases). Per the germline V gene, CDR1 is KGHDR and CDR2 is SFDVKD. The CDR3 runs 15 residues. V gave up 0 bases and J gave up 7 bases, with 12 bases separating them. The CDR3 loop reads CATSDLQGGGNEQFF. The CDR3 DNA reads as TGTGCCACCAGTGATTTGCAGGGAGGAGGGAATGAGCAGTTCTTC.

The V and J genes are TRBV29-1 and TRBJ2-7, with 14 bases aligning to TRBD2. The V gene's germline CDR1 is SQVTM and CDR2 ANQGSEA. This CDR3 region has 14 residues. The V segment lost 4 bases and the J segment 2 bases; nucleotides outside the gene matches: 1. CDR3: CSVAGLAGAYEQYF. CDR3 nucleotides: TGCAGCGTTGCGGGACTAGCGGGGGCCTACGAGCAGTACTTC.

The rearrangement links TRBV10-3 to TRBJ2-3; 8 nucleotides align to TRBD2. The germline V gene encodes CDR1 ENHRY and CDR2 SYGVKD. Trimming took 5 bases from V and 3 from J; bases not matched to a gene: 4. There are 14 residues in the CDR3. CDR3 DNA sequence: TGTGCCATCAGTTTAGCGGGGAGTACAGATACGCAGTATTTT. Translated, it gives CAISLAGSTDTQYF.

This clonotype was recorded a few times. The chain combines TRBV20-1 with TRBJ1-4; 8 bases map to TRBD1. J lost 5 bases, V lost 4 bases, and 9 bases had no gene match. Per the germline V gene, CDR1 is DFQATT and CDR2 is SNEGSKA (reference sequence). The CDR3 is made up of 15 amino acids. CDR3 nucleotides: TGCAGTGCTAAGCGGGAGACAGGGGTAAATGAAAAACTGTTTTTT. Its protein product is CSAKRETGVNEKLFF.

The CDR3 reads CASSVGQDSSYEQYF. The CDR3 DNA is TGTGCCAGCAGCGTGGGGCAGGATAGCTCCTACGAGCAGTACTTC. The chain has TRBV9 and TRBJ2-7; TRBD1 is a possible D gene (5 bases). Germline V gene data show CDR1 as SGDLS and CDR2 as YYNGEE. This CDR3 spans 15 amino acids. V was clipped by 2 bases and J by 0 bases, with 12 bases between them.

V and J are TRBV15 and TRBJ1-2; possible D gene TRBD1, 6 bases. V lost 1 base, J lost 4 bases, and 10 bases lay in between. This CDR3 is built from 14 residues. CDR1 and CDR2 (germline): LNHNV, YYDKDF (reference sequence). The DNA for the CDR3 is TGTGCCACCAGCAGAGCTTCAGGGGCCTATGGCTACACCTTC. Its protein product is CATSRASGAYGYTF.

DNA for the CDR3: TGTGCCACCAGTGATTTCCGGGGGAGGCATAAAGAGACCCAGTACTTC. It encodes CATSDFRGRHKETQYF. The chain is built from TRBV24-1 and TRBJ2-5, with TRBD2 as a possible D gene (6 bases). The V end lost 1 base, the J end lost 3 bases, and 14 bases lay between the germline ends. Germline lookup yields CDR1 KGHDR and CDR2 SFDVKD. The CDR3 loop spans 16 amino acids.

This clonotype was seen many times. The chain joins TRBV6-2 or TRBV6-3 to TRBJ2-5; D ambiguous. V lost 9 bases and J lost 5, with 16 bases in between. Germline CDR1 is MNHEY and CDR2 is SVGEGT. The CDR3 has 13 amino acids. The CDR3 loop reads CASHDQRRETQYF. For the CDR3, the DNA is TGTGCCAGTCACGACCAACGAAGGGAGACCCAGTACTTC.

The CDR3 DNA is TGTGCCAGCAGCTTAGCACAGGGGGCTTTTGGGGGCTACACCTTC. Translated, it gives CASSLAQGAFGGYTF. The chain recombines TRBV7-2 with TRBJ1-2; 9 bases are a match to TRBD1. The junction had 7 bases not matched to a gene; V was cut back by 0 bases and J by 8 bases. CDR3 length: 15 residues. The germline V gene encodes CDR1 SGHTA and CDR2 FQGNSA.

The chain is built from TRBV4-1 and TRBJ2-1; D tentatively fits TRBD1 or TRBD2 (5 bases each). Trimming shortened V by 3 bases and J by 7 bases, and 19 bases separated the two germline ends. The CDR3 is made up of 16 amino acids. CDR1 is MGHRA, CDR2 YSYEKL, per germline. The CDR3: CASSQGTRAAWNEQFF. CDR3 nucleotide sequence: TGCGCCAGCAGCCAGGGGACGAGGGCCGCTTGGAATGAGCAGTTCTTC.

The chain links TRBV6-2 or TRBV6-3 to TRBJ1-1, with 10 bases aligning to TRBD1. J was trimmed by 4 bases and V by 2 bases; bases with no gene match: 4. Germline assignment: CDR1 MNHEY and CDR2 SVGEGT. This CDR3 has 15 amino acids. The CDR3 nucleotides are TGTGCCAGCAGTTACGTCGGGACAGGGGTCACTGAAGCTTTCTTT. Protein product: CASSYVGTGVTEAFF.

In this sample, this clonotype turned up a few times. The chain couples TRBV12-3 or TRBV12-4 to TRBJ2-1; 10 bases fit TRBD1. The V segment lost 1 base and the J segment 6 bases; nucleotides outside the gene matches: 6. The CDR3 consists of 16 residues. CDR3 amino acids: CASSLEVGTGVNEQFF. Written as DNA, the CDR3 is TGTGCCAGCAGTTTAGAGGTAGGGACAGGGGTCAATGAGCAGTTCTTC.